Presented here are 9 T cell receptor beta chains from one specimen sequenced in a study of T-cell reconstitution after alpha-beta-depleted transplantation in children. Unique molecular identifiers tagged the TCRbeta library. TCRdb reprocessed the PCR reads via MiXCR and lists one record per CDR3 protein. This sample has hundreds of thousands of distinct CDR3 sequences; around 13% occur once, and the top ten carry approximately 0.8%. The specimen comprised PBMCs, sampled before TCRalphabeta/CD19-depleted stem cell transplant. The receptors here all came from a girl aged 2 to 10 with congenital amegakaryocytic thrombocytopenia, due to receive a stem cell transplant.

The chain carries TRBV5-1 and TRBJ2-5; D is unresolved. V was trimmed by 6 bases and J by 5 bases, leaving 17 bases between them. This CDR3 is 14 amino acids long. The germline CDR1 and CDR2 sequences are SGHRS and YFSETQ. The CDR3 region is CASTTRTETETQYF. Written as DNA, the CDR3 is TGCGCCAGCACCACCCGGACCGAGACGGAGACCCAGTACTTC.

There are a few counts of this clonotype. The chain combines TRBV20-1 with TRBJ2-1; D gene ambiguous. The V and J ends lost 6 bases and 7 bases respectively, with 10 bases between them. The CDR3 sequence is 11 residues long. In germline, CDR1 is DFQATT, CDR2 SNEGSKA (reference sequence). The CDR3 bases are TGCAGTGCCCCGAAGAGGAATGAGCAGTTCTTC. Its protein product is CSAPKRNEQFF.

The chain carries TRBV30 and TRBJ2-6; D is perhaps TRBD1 (5 bases). The germline V gene encodes CDR1 GTSNPN and CDR2 SVGIG (reference sequence). The V end was cut by 7 bases, the J end by 4 bases, with 20 bases between. The CDR3 runs 16 residues. DNA of the CDR3: TGTGCCTTAGTAGGGCAAGGGGTTCCCGGGGCCAACGTCCTGACTTTC. It encodes CALVGQGVPGANVLTF.

The chain recombines TRBV5-1 with TRBJ2-2; D is perhaps TRBD1 (5 bases). This CDR3 spans 13 amino acids. Per germline, CDR1 SGHRS and CDR2 YFSETQ. V lost 1 base to trimming and J lost 8 bases, with 9 bases between them. In DNA, the CDR3 is TGCGCCAGCAGCTTGATGGGGCCTGGGGAGCTGTTTTTT. It codes for CASSLMGPGELFF.

The sample holds many counts of this clonotype. The V and J genes are TRBV12-3 or TRBV12-4 and TRBJ2-2; the D is unclear. There are 16 residues in the CDR3. The V end was cut by 3 bases, the J end by 4 bases, with 15 bases between. The DNA for the CDR3 is TGTGCCAGCAGTTTGACTCTTGTCCCGTCCACCGGGGAGCTGTTTTTT. It specifies CASSLTLVPSTGELFF.

This chain joins TRBV29-1 and TRBJ2-7, with 8 bases lining up with TRBD1. With 6 bases clipped from V and 6 bases from J, the junction kept 7 bases outside the gene matches. Germline V CDR1 and CDR2: SQVTM, ANQGSEA. The CDR3 extends over 12 amino acids. DNA for the CDR3: TGCAGCGTCGGGACAGGCGGATTCGAGCAGTACTTC. Translation: CSVGTGGFEQYF.

This clonotype was seen repeatedly, ten times or more. This sequence joins TRBV14 and TRBJ1-4, with D unclear. The germline V gene encodes CDR1 SGHDN and CDR2 FVKESK. The CDR3 has 17 residues. Trimming took 2 bases from V and 0 from J, leaving 13 bases between them. This CDR3 reads CASSQFSRLATNEKLFF. CDR3 sequence (DNA): TGTGCCAGCAGCCAATTCAGTCGACTCGCAACTAATGAAAAACTGTTTTTT.

The V call is TRBV12-3 or TRBV12-4, the J call TRBJ2-4; 9 bases fit TRBD1. The ends lost 6 bases at V and 5 bases at J; junction bases unmatched: 5. CDR3 length: 14 residues. The CDR3 nucleotides are TGTGCCAGCAGGGGGACAGGGAGACAAAACATTCAGTACTTC. This translates into CASRGTGRQNIQYF.

This clonotype has a count of ten or more. V and J are TRBV12-3 or TRBV12-4 and TRBJ2-2; the match to TRBD2 covers 9 bases. The ends lost 7 bases at V and 3 bases at J; junction bases unmatched: 9. The length of the CDR3 is 16 residues. CDR3 bases: TGTGCCAGCACCCCTAGAGCGGGGGGCGACACCGGGGAGCTGTTTTTT. Translation gives CASTPRAGGDTGELFF.